This is a list of T cell receptor beta chains from one sample in a study of shared clonotypes between healthy human individuals. Method: immunoSEQ multiplex PCR; TCRdb's copy keeps in-frame clones and lacks some. Found here are about 2 million clones, around 95% of them singletons; the top ten hold around 0.13%. The sample consisted of naive CD4+ T cells sorted from blood. Source of these receptors: a man aged 18 to 29 in good health. The conserved cysteine and the conserved F or W are not part of the CDR3 here. The D gene is left open where the match is weak.

cdr3_aa | v_call | d_call | j_call
ASSVGLAGGHEQY | TRBV10-1 | TRBD2 | TRBJ2-7
ASRATGSSYEQY | TRBV2 | TRBD1 | TRBJ2-7
ASSSGGLQETQY | TRBV5-1 | NA | TRBJ2-5
ASRQEGVNTEAF | TRBV2 | NA | TRBJ1-1
ASTDYTEAF | TRBV7-9 | NA | TRBJ1-1
ASRPSSAPYEQY | TRBV5-6 | NA | TRBJ2-7
ASSLDRTGELF | TRBV7-8 | NA | TRBJ2-2
AWSEQKNTEAF | TRBV30 | NA | TRBJ1-1
AISEDRPYEQY | TRBV10-3 | NA | TRBJ2-7
ASSLYSQGTEAF | TRBV7-2 | NA | TRBJ1-1
ASSSSGRDATNEKLF | TRBV7-9 | NA | TRBJ1-4
AWSVRAGAGNEQF | TRBV30 | TRBD2 | TRBJ2-1
AISESLGVKKVGELF | TRBV10-3 | NA | TRBJ2-2
ASSPFGGTEAF | TRBV5-1 | NA | TRBJ1-1
AWTSGTHEQY | TRBV30 | TRBD2 | TRBJ2-7
ASSESGPEGTQY | TRBV10-1 | NA | TRBJ2-3
ASSPTTGQRNTIY | TRBV28 | TRBD1 | TRBJ1-3
ASSLVVVATNEKLF | TRBV7-9 | NA | TRBJ1-4
AISEDEGRNQPQH | TRBV10-3 | NA | TRBJ1-5
ASRRDGISPYEQY | TRBV4-1 | NA | TRBJ2-7
ASSLEAPSGLNTGELF | TRBV7-2 | TRBD2 | TRBJ2-2
ASSRGLAVSSYNEQF | TRBV4-1 | TRBD2 | TRBJ2-1
ASSLVGGVSSYEQY | TRBV5-1 | NA | TRBJ2-7
ASSPSLAGGNTIY | TRBV7-9 | NA | TRBJ1-3
ASRRTGHTGELF | TRBV19 | TRBD1 | TRBJ2-2
ARSLGSPSCYGYT | TRBV5-3 | NA | TRBJ1-2
ASSQEKGTTNEKLF | TRBV4-2 | NA | TRBJ1-4
ASSLVLDLDEQY | TRBV7-9 | NA | TRBJ2-7
ASSLEISGAGVSYEQY | TRBV5-1 | NA | TRBJ2-7
AIGGLQETQY | TRBV10-3 | NA | TRBJ2-5
ASSLTRQGTEAF | TRBV13 | TRBD1 | TRBJ1-1
ASSSGRQGTEAF | TRBV6-1 | NA | TRBJ1-1
ASSPAVAGVSGELF | TRBV18 | TRBD2 | TRBJ2-2
ASSRGDGYT | TRBV6-5 | NA | TRBJ1-2
ASSWGLRGTQY | TRBV27 | NA | TRBJ2-5
AISESRASAYEQY | TRBV10-3 | NA | TRBJ2-7
ASSAHWDGTEAF | TRBV6-1 | NA | TRBJ1-1
ASSLALAGGTYEQY | TRBV11-2 | TRBD2 | TRBJ2-7
ASSLSGTTNEKLF | TRBV18 | NA | TRBJ1-4
ASSDGGNSPLH | TRBV2 | NA | TRBJ1-6
ASSITVNNYEQY | TRBV5-1 | NA | TRBJ2-7
ASSFQGAGNQPQH | TRBV28 | TRBD1 | TRBJ1-5
ASSFRRSTNEKLF | TRBV28 | NA | TRBJ1-4
SASATETQY | TRBV20-1 | NA | TRBJ2-5
ASSYVGLADNEQF | TRBV6-5 | TRBD2 | TRBJ2-1
AWSPGRDRGRGETQY | TRBV30 | TRBD1 | TRBJ2-5
ASSPVYVETQY | TRBV7-2 | NA | TRBJ2-5
ASSLVALETIEQF | TRBV7-2 | NA | TRBJ2-1
ASSLGGSNNEQF | TRBV5-1 | NA | TRBJ2-1
ASTESRGLYGYT | TRBV28 | NA | TRBJ1-2
ASGGGKGWEQY | TRBV2 | TRBD2 | TRBJ2-7
AISESEGRLGGYT | TRBV10-3 | NA | TRBJ1-2
ASSQGAGELF | TRBV6-1 | TRBD1 | TRBJ2-2
ATKSGGKDNSPLH | TRBV15 | TRBD1 | TRBJ1-6
ASSLARGSQNTEAF | TRBV5-4 | NA | TRBJ1-1